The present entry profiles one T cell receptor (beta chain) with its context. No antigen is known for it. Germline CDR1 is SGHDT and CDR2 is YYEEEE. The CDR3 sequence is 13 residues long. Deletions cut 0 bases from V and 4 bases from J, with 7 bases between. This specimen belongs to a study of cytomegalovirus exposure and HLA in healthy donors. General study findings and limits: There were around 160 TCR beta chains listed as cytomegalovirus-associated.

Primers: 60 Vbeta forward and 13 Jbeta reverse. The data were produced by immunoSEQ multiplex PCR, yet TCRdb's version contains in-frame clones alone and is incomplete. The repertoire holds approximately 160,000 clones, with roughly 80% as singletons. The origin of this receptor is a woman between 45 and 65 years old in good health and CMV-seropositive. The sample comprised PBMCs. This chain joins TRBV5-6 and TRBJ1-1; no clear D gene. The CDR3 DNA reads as TGTGCCAGCAGCTTGGGAGGGAGCACTGAAGCTTTCTTT. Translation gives CASSLGGSTEAFF.